The next 9 T cell receptor beta chains were all read from a single sample in a study of spatial heterogeneity in lung cancer. TCRdb called the 5' RACE reads again in MiXCR, with one record for every CDR3 protein. The sample consists of about 27,000 distinct CDR3 sequences, approximately 5.1% of them appearing once. The time point here: blood at routine non-recurrence follow-up after resection. The material sequenced was PBMCs, taken at follow-up. Receptors originate from a female donor with early-stage non-small cell lung cancer.

At least ten counts were recorded for this clonotype. The chain recombines TRBV25-1 with TRBJ1-1, with D unresolved. Per germline, CDR1 MGHDK and CDR2 SYGVNS. The CDR3 is 13 residues long. V was pared by 4 bases and J by 1 base, with 7 bases between. The CDR3 sequence is CASSGLGNTEAFF. For the CDR3, the DNA is TGTGCCAGCAGTGGCCTGGGGAACACTGAAGCTTTCTTT.

This clonotype appeared many times. The CDR3 DNA follows: TGTGCCAGCAGCCCTCTCGGTAGCAATCAGCCCCAGCATTTT. It translates to CASSPLGSNQPQHF. The rearrangement uses TRBV5-6 and TRBJ1-5; D remains ambiguous. CDR3 length: 14 amino acids. Trimming took 4 bases from V and 0 from J, leaving 8 bases between them. Germline CDR1 is SGHDT and CDR2 is YYEEEE.

This clonotype was found many times. The chain couples TRBV7-2 to TRBJ2-5; TRBD2 agrees at 12 bases. CDR3 length: 17 residues. Germline lookup yields CDR1 SGHTA and CDR2 FQGNSA. V shed 1 base, J shed 4 bases, and the junction held 7 bases outside the gene matches. This chain's CDR3 is CASSLEPSGGARETQYF. DNA for the CDR3: TGTGCCAGCAGCTTAGAGCCTAGCGGGGGGGCGCGAGAGACCCAGTACTTC.

The gene calls are TRBV27 and TRBJ2-7, with D tentatively TRBD1 or TRBD2 (5 bases each). The CDR3 has 14 residues. CDR1 MNHEY and CDR2 SMNVEV come from the germline V gene (reference sequence). V lost 1 base and J lost 4, with 11 bases in between. CDR3 nucleotide sequence: TGTGCCAGCAGTTTATTGGGGGAGTCTTACGAGCAGTACTTC. This codes for CASSLLGESYEQYF.

This clonotype was observed many times. The chain employs TRBV4-3 and TRBJ1-1; 8 positions agree with TRBD1. This CDR3 region has 13 residues. Germline CDR1 is LGHNA and CDR2 is YSLEER. V lost 4 bases to trimming and J lost 8 bases; unmatched junction nucleotides: 6. CDR3 region: CASSPRTGSEAFF. The CDR3 nucleotides read TGCGCCAGCAGCCCGAGGACAGGGTCGGAAGCTTTCTTT.

This clonotype was counted many times. The CDR3 coding sequence is TGTGCCAGTACATTGGTAAACACCGGGGAGCTGTTTTTT. The encoded protein is CASTLVNTGELFF. J is TRBJ2-2 and V is TRBV19; no definite D call. The length of the CDR3 is 13 residues. V was cut by 7 bases and J by 2 bases, with 8 bases left in between. The germline gives CDR1 LNHDA, CDR2 SQIVND (reference sequence).

This clonotype was seen repeatedly, ten times or more. The chain joins TRBV12-3 or TRBV12-4 to TRBJ2-3; 9 bases match TRBD1. V dropped 6 bases and J dropped 2; count of bases not matched to a gene: 12. The CDR3 has 17 residues. The CDR3 region is CASRPGQGLFDTDTQYF. As DNA, the CDR3 is TGTGCCAGCAGACCGGGACAGGGCCTTTTTGACACAGATACGCAGTATTTT.

This clonotype was seen more than once but under ten times. The chain employs TRBV28 and TRBJ2-5; D is unresolved. This CDR3 comprises 13 residues. Germline V CDR1 and CDR2: MDHEN, SYDVKM. The V gene lost 5 bases and the J gene lost 4 bases, with 11 bases spanning the gap. CDR3 bases: TGTGCCAGCAGTCCCCCAGTAGGAGAGACCCAGTACTTC. Translation: CASSPPVGETQYF.

This clonotype was observed at least ten times. The V call is TRBV29-1, the J call TRBJ2-7; 12 bases fit TRBD1. Germline V CDR1 and CDR2: SQVTM, ANQGSEA. The junction had 6 bases not matched to a gene; V was cut back by 7 bases and J by 5 bases. This CDR3 spans 13 amino acids. CDR3 sequence: CSATGTGGNEQYF. The DNA of the CDR3 is TGCAGCGCCACCGGGACAGGGGGCAACGAGCAGTACTTC.